Listed here are 12 T cell receptor beta chains from one sample, sequenced in a study of control samples from healthy donors and cancer patients. Here immunoSEQ multiplex PCR was the method, and the copy in TCRdb shows in-frame clones only, minus some. The sample lists some 130,000 clones, over 75% occurring once. Sequencing was done on a sample of blood. The receptors stem from a man aged 35 to 55 in good health.

The V call is TRBV24-1, the J call TRBJ2-2; tentative D call: TRBD2 (6 bases). The CDR3 has 14 residues. The V end lost 7 bases, the J end lost 1 base, and 9 bases lay between the germline ends. Germline loops: CDR1 KGHDR, CDR2 SFDVKD. CDR3 amino acids: CATSLGGNTGELFF. CDR3 in DNA: TGTGCCACCAGCCTGGGGGGGAACACCGGGGAGCTGTTTTTT.

The rearrangement links TRBV7-6 to TRBJ1-5, with 8 bases lining up with TRBD1. The CDR3 runs to 18 residues. CDR1 is SGHVS, CDR2 FNYEAQ, per germline. V lost 5 bases, J lost 0 bases, and 12 bases stayed unmatched. CDR3 residues: CASSTKDRGLYSNQPQHF. The CDR3 DNA sequence: TGTGCCAGCAGCACGAAAGACAGGGGACTTTATAGCAATCAGCCCCAGCATTTT.

V is TRBV12-3 or TRBV12-4 and J is TRBJ1-4, with unresolved D. The CDR3 contains 13 residues. V was cut by 9 bases and J by 5 bases, with 13 bases left in between. CDR3 coding DNA: TGTGCCAGTGAGACCGGCCGAAATGAAAAACTGTTTTTT. Its protein is CASETGRNEKLFF.

The rearrangement uses TRBV11-2 and TRBJ1-1; no definite D call. V dropped 9 bases and J dropped 0 bases, with 11 bases sitting between them. The germline V gene has CDR1 SGHAT and CDR2 FQNNGV. The CDR3 has 13 residues. DNA of the CDR3: TGTGCCAGTAGACGGACCATGAACACTGAAGCTTTCTTT. This codes for CASRRTMNTEAFF.

This rearrangement joins TRBV2 to TRBJ1-6, with TRBD1 as a possible D gene (5 bases). V lost 7 bases and J 7 bases, leaving 17 bases between the germline ends. Per germline, CDR1 SNHLY and CDR2 FYNNEI. This CDR3 has 15 amino acids. CDR3 protein: CASIGAFMGNSPLHF. Written as DNA, the CDR3 is TGTGCCAGCATTGGGGCATTCATGGGGAATTCACCCCTCCACTTT.

This chain joins TRBV30 and TRBJ1-1; TRBD1 agrees at 7 bases. The CDR3 length is 19 residues. With V trimmed by 0 bases and J by 4 bases, 20 bases remained unmatched. Germline CDR1 GTSNPN, CDR2 SVGIG (reference sequence). The DNA for the CDR3 is TGTGCCTGGAGTGTAGGCTGGGGCAGGGGGAACATGAGTGGCACTGAAGCTTTCTTT. Translated, it gives CAWSVGWGRGNMSGTEAFF.

This clone was detected only once. The chain is built from TRBV4-1 and TRBJ1-2, with D hard to call. This CDR3 is built from 14 residues. V was clipped by 2 bases and J by 7 bases, with 14 bases between them. Germline V gives CDR1 MGHRA, CDR2 YSYEKL. As DNA, the CDR3 is TGCGCCAGCAGCCAACCCATCAAGGGCTCTGGCTACACCTTC. Translated, it gives CASSQPIKGSGYTF.

This rearrangement joins TRBV14 to TRBJ2-1; possible D gene TRBD2, 6 bases. Between the trimmed V and J ends, which lost 1 base and 2 bases, there was a span of 12 bases. Germline V gene lookup returns CDR1 SGHDN and CDR2 FVKESK. CDR3 length: 16 amino acids. In DNA form, the CDR3 reads TGTGCCAGCAGCCAAGGTGGGGGGTTTGCCTACAATGAGCAGTTCTTC. Translating gives CASSQGGGFAYNEQFF.

V gene TRBV28 combines with J gene TRBJ1-5; 9 nucleotides align to TRBD1. Germline CDR1 reads MDHEN; CDR2 reads SYDVKM. The CDR3 runs to 16 residues. With 6 bases clipped from V and 6 bases from J, the junction kept 12 bases outside the gene matches. CDR3 loop: CASRVPGQGVLQPQHF. CDR3 DNA sequence: TGTGCCAGCAGGGTTCCGGGACAGGGAGTTCTTCAGCCCCAGCATTTT. Complete variable domain (other parts from reference TRBV28 and TRBJ1-5): DVKVTQSSRYLVKRTGEKVFLECVQDMDHENMFWYRQDPGLGLRLIYFSYDVKMKEKGDIPEGYSVSREKKERFSLILESASTNQTSMYLCASRVPGQGVLQPQHFGDGTRLSIL.

This rearrangement joins TRBV11-2 to TRBJ2-5, with 11 nucleotides matching TRBD2. Trimming took 0 bases from V and 5 from J; bases not matched to a gene: 8. The CDR3 sequence is 17 residues long. Germline CDR1 and CDR2: SGHAT and FQNNGV. The CDR3 DNA follows: TGTGCCAGCAGCTTAGATCGGGAGATAGCGGGGGGGGAGACCCAGTACTTC. It is translated as CASSLDREIAGGETQYF.

CDR3 sequence: CATSDRNEQFF. The DNA of the CDR3 is TGTGCCACCAGTGATAGGAATGAGCAGTTCTTC. V usage is TRBV24-1 and J usage is TRBJ2-1, with D uncertain. CDR1 is KGHDR, CDR2 SFDVKD, per germline. Trimming cost V 3 bases and J 7 bases, with 3 bases left between them. The CDR3 consists of 11 residues.

The chain joins TRBV19 to TRBJ1-5; 12 positions match TRBD1. CDR1 LNHDA and CDR2 SQIVND come from the germline V gene (reference sequence). The CDR3 runs to 17 residues. V trimming: 6 bases; J trimming: 1 base; junction bases outside the gene matches: 7. The CDR3 is CASRTGTGGLSNQPQHF. CDR3 DNA sequence: TGTGCCAGTAGAACGGGGACAGGGGGCTTAAGCAATCAGCCCCAGCATTTT.